The next 20 T cell receptor beta chains were all read from a single sample in a study of OX40 agonist ivuxolimab in advanced cancers. TCRdb's copy holds only in-frame clones and misses some; the assay was immunoSEQ multiplex PCR. The sample carries fewer than 95,000 clones, under 95% recorded once. The starting material was CD4+ or CD8+ T cells sorted from blood, obtained in a trial of the OX40 agonist ivuxolimab. The source of these receptors is an adult with an advanced solid tumor such as melanoma, head and neck, liver or kidney cancer.

The rearrangement uses TRBV6-6 and TRBJ1-1, with unresolved D. The V end lost 6 bases, the J end lost 5 bases, and 13 bases lay between the germline ends. CDR3 length: 13 residues. Germline assignment: CDR1 MNHNY and CDR2 SVGAGI (reference sequence). CDR3 nucleotides: TGTGCCAGCAGCTATGGGAGCTTAACTGAAGCTTTCTTT. Protein product: CASSYGSLTEAFF.

The gene calls are TRBV4-1 and TRBJ1-3; D call uncertain. The V gene's germline CDR1 is MGHRA and CDR2 YSYEKL. V lost 3 bases and J lost 0, with 15 bases in between. The CDR3 sequence is 17 residues long. The CDR3: CASSQRLQILSGNTIYF. CDR3 DNA: TGCGCCAGCAGCCAGAGGCTACAGATCCTCTCTGGAAACACCATATATTTT.

The chain joins TRBV6-6 to TRBJ2-5, with 8 bases fitting TRBD1. The CDR3 runs 16 residues. J was trimmed by 1 base and V by 7 bases; bases with no gene match: 11. Germline V gene sequence: CDR1 MNHNY, CDR2 SVGAGI (reference sequence). The CDR3 DNA is TGTGCCAGCACCAAAACTAGGGACAGGCTCCAAGAGACCCAGTACTTC. Amino acid sequence: CASTKTRDRLQETQYF.

The chain carries TRBV19 and TRBJ2-5; D perhaps matches TRBD1 (5 bases). The CDR3 has 13 amino acids. Germline V gene data show CDR1 as LNHDA and CDR2 as SQIVND (reference sequence). Between the trimmed V and J ends, which lost 4 bases and 1 base, there was a span of 7 bases. CDR3 nucleotides: TGTGCCAGTAGTACCACAGGCCAAGAGACCCAGTACTTC. Protein sequence: CASSTTGQETQYF.

This clone was observed once. V gene TRBV7-2 combines with J gene TRBJ2-2, with 8 bases aligning to TRBD2. The V gene's germline CDR1 is SGHTA and CDR2 FQGNSA. This CDR3 contains 16 residues. Trimming removed 2 bases from V and 4 bases from J; junction bases left unmatched: 6. The chain's CDR3 is CASSLISGSGTGELFF. In DNA form, the CDR3 reads TGTGCCAGCAGCTTAATAAGCGGGAGTGGCACCGGGGAGCTGTTTTTT.

This chain joins TRBV29-1 and TRBJ2-3; D call uncertain. V lost 7 bases and J 0 bases, leaving 14 bases between the germline ends. This CDR3 contains 14 residues. CDR1 SQVTM and CDR2 ANQGSEA come from the germline V gene. CDR3 in amino acids: CSATEIYSTDTQYF. The CDR3 DNA reads as TGCAGCGCTACAGAGATTTATAGCACAGATACGCAGTATTTT.

This chain connects TRBV11-3 to TRBJ2-7; a possible D gene is TRBD2 (6 bases). Trimming shortened V by 1 base and J by 2 bases, and 9 bases separated the two germline ends. The germline CDR1 and CDR2 sequences are SGHNT and YENEEA. The CDR3 loop spans 14 amino acids. The CDR3 DNA follows: TGTGCCAGCAGCTTAGGAACGGGGGCCTACGAGCAGTACTTC. Translation gives CASSLGTGAYEQYF.

The rearrangement links TRBV28 to TRBJ2-1; 9 bases line up with TRBD2. V shed 5 bases, J shed 4 bases, and the junction held 12 bases outside the gene matches. From germline, CDR1 is MDHEN and CDR2 SYDVKM. The CDR3 covers 17 residues. CDR3 protein: CASSPTWGSGSYNEQFF. The DNA for the CDR3 is TGTGCCAGCAGTCCCACCTGGGGTAGCGGGAGTTACAATGAGCAGTTCTTC.

V usage is TRBV2 and J usage is TRBJ1-2; no reliable D call. Germline lookup yields CDR1 SNHLY and CDR2 FYNNEI. V lost 6 bases, J lost 1 base, and 12 bases lay in between. The CDR3 spans 14 residues. This CDR3 reads CASRQSWVNYGYTF. Written as DNA, the CDR3 is TGTGCCAGCAGACAAAGCTGGGTTAACTATGGCTACACCTTC.

This clone was counted a single time. This sequence joins TRBV2 and TRBJ2-2; 10 nucleotides agree with TRBD2. The V gene end was trimmed by 7 bases and the J gene end by 6 bases; junction bases not matched to a gene: 11. Germline CDR1 reads SNHLY; CDR2 reads FYNNEI. The CDR3 is made up of 16 amino acids. The CDR3 protein is CASTPILAGGSGELFF. For the CDR3, the DNA is TGTGCCAGCACCCCAATCTTAGCGGGAGGTTCCGGGGAGCTGTTTTTT.

This clone was observed once. The chain employs TRBV5-1 and TRBJ2-5; D is uncertain. Germline V gene lookup returns CDR1 SGHRS and CDR2 YFSETQ. This CDR3 has 13 amino acids. The ends were cut back, 0 bases at V and 5 bases at J, with 8 bases in the middle. Here the CDR3 reads CASSLALGETQYF. CDR3 DNA sequence: TGCGCCAGCAGCTTGGCATTGGGGGAGACCCAGTACTTC.

This clone was counted between two and nine times. V and J are TRBV7-2 and TRBJ1-3; D ambiguous. Trimming removed 3 bases at V and 2 bases at J, with 2 bases between. Germline assignment: CDR1 SGHTA and CDR2 FQGNSA. This CDR3 region has 12 residues. CDR3 residues: CASSLTGNTIYF. In DNA form, the CDR3 reads TGTGCCAGCAGCTTGACTGGAAACACCATATATTTT.

CDR3 sequence reads: CASSPQGLGHGYTF. In DNA, the CDR3 is TGTGCCAGTAGTCCCCAGGGACTGGGCCATGGCTACACCTTC. This sequence joins TRBV19 and TRBJ1-2; D might be TRBD1 (5 bases). The CDR3 consists of 14 residues. The germline CDR1 and CDR2 sequences are LNHDA and SQIVND (reference sequence). Trimming removed 5 bases from V and 6 bases from J, with 16 bases in between.

This chain connects TRBV30 to TRBJ1-6; tentative D call: TRBD1 (6 bases). The CDR3 covers 13 residues. Germline CDR1 is GTSNPN and CDR2 is SVGIG (reference sequence). V shed 2 bases and J shed 9 bases, with 11 bases lying between them. In nucleotides, the CDR3 is TGTGCCTGGAGTCCCAGGGGTCGTTCACCCCTCCACTTT. This gives the protein CAWSPRGRSPLHF.

The genes are TRBV10-1 and TRBJ2-2; 9 bases agree with TRBD1. V shed 1 base, J shed 7 bases, and the junction held 4 bases outside the gene matches. Germline values: CDR1 WNHNN, CDR2 SYGVQD (reference sequence). The CDR3 loop spans 15 amino acids. CDR3 nucleotides: TGCGCCAGCAGTGAGTACAGGGGGCAAGGCGGGGAGCTGTTTTTT. This translates into CASSEYRGQGGELFF.

The chain uses TRBV9 and TRBJ1-4, with a tentative D call TRBD1 (6 bases). There are 14 residues in the CDR3. The V end was cut by 4 bases, the J end by 12 bases, with 19 bases between. Germline lookup yields CDR1 SGDLS and CDR2 YYNGEE. CDR3 in amino acids: CASSQRGAAGELFF. DNA of the CDR3: TGTGCCAGCAGCCAACGGGGGGCGGCAGGAGAACTGTTTTTT.

The rearrangement uses TRBV4-1 and TRBJ2-4; 7 bases fit TRBD2. This CDR3 contains 20 residues. Per germline, CDR1 MGHRA and CDR2 YSYEKL. Trimming removed 3 bases from V and 1 base from J; junction bases left unmatched: 18. The DNA for the CDR3 is TGCGCCAGCAGCCAGGAACCCCCGCGGGAGCTGGCGGAGGCCAAAAACATTCAGTACTTC. Protein product: CASSQEPPRELAEAKNIQYF.

The rearrangement joins TRBV7-2 to TRBJ2-3; D perhaps matches TRBD2 (5 bases). Germline lookup yields CDR1 SGHTA and CDR2 FQGNSA. V lost 7 bases to trimming and J lost 5 bases, with 19 bases between them. The CDR3 loop spans 15 amino acids. CDR3 in amino acids: CASNIAPGIEDTQYF. CDR3 in DNA: TGTGCCAGCAACATAGCCCCGGGGATCGAAGATACGCAGTATTTT.

The chain has TRBV14 and TRBJ1-1; D is undetermined. Germline V gene data show CDR1 as SGHDN and CDR2 as FVKESK. The ends were cut back, 0 bases at V and 5 bases at J, with 16 bases in the middle. This CDR3 region has 16 residues. The CDR3 nucleotides are TGTGCCAGCAGCCAAGATATGGACGTAATGGGGACTGAAGCTTTCTTT. Its protein product is CASSQDMDVMGTEAFF.

J is TRBJ2-5 and V is TRBV5-6; TRBD1 matches 8 bases. The CDR3 runs to 18 residues. Germline values: CDR1 SGHDT, CDR2 YYEEEE. Trimming took 2 bases from V and 0 from J; bases not matched to a gene: 12. CDR3 protein: CASSFPAGGTLDQETQYF. The CDR3 nucleotides are TGTGCCAGCAGCTTCCCGGCAGGGGGCACCTTGGACCAAGAGACCCAGTACTTC.